The T cell receptor beta chain described here comes from a study of blood T cells in healthy people across ages (dated by TCRdb to about 2015). Notes on the research overall: In model experiments, template switching captured roughly one uniquely barcoded TCR beta cDNA molecule for every two T cells. The study measured age-related changes in TCR beta repertoire diversity using deep sequencing normalized with unique cDNA molecular identifiers. Donors were grouped into four age groups: young (average roughly 17 years), middle-aged (roughly 40), aged (around 62) and long-lived (around 80). To avoid experimental bias, donors of different ages were randomly spread across the sequencing lanes. The study analyzed two additional independent replicas of 1 million unique cDNA reads from the same blood draw for two donors, one aged 18 to 29 and one aged 80 or older.

This clonotype was recorded at least ten times. What this receptor recognizes is not known. No clone much larger than this one lies a single base away; base qualities are absent. The CDR3, from cysteine to phenylalanine, totals 14 residues. Only CDR3 DNA is held: 42 bases, read in frame from base 1. Looking up the germline V gene yields CDR1 SGHTA and CDR2 FQGNSA. Cut back by 2 bases and 3 bases, the V and J ends lie 10 bases apart. The protocol used for the library was 5' RACE. The sequencing machine was an Illumina HiSeq 2500. The second PCR ran for roughly 7 to 11 cycles and used a J-beta primer mix along with a sample-barcoded 5' primer. A template-switch 5' adaptor carrying 12 random nucleotides introduced a unique molecular identifier onto each TCR beta cDNA molecule. At least 3 million CDR3-containing paired-end reads were obtained from each sample. First-strand cDNA synthesis was performed from all RNA using the Mint cDNA synthesis kit, with priming by a TRBC-specific oligonucleotide. All cDNA was treated with uracil-DNA glycosylase and then went through a first 18-cycle PCR with the universal primers M1SS and BC2_uni_R. Concerning the study's data processing: For normalization, 1 million high-quality reads were randomly selected from each sample, with every read carrying a distinct molecular identifier. Instead of being binned into consensus sequences, reads with shared molecular identifiers were discarded. MiTCR, run with a Q25 quality threshold and the strictest error-elimination algorithm, handled CDR3 identification, clonotype clustering and error correction. A nonparametric unseen species model using Euler transformation provided a lower-bound estimate of total TCR beta diversity. TCRdb ran its own pipeline on the public reads, namely fastp trimming at Q25 and MiXCR clone calling, and kept in-frame beta chains. Under each unique CDR3 protein, matching rows form one entry showing the most common genes and DNA. TCRdb's processing, not the study's, gives the V and J calls here. Counted in this sample were about 1.6 million distinct CDR3 sequences; roughly 30% of them appeared once. Over 9% of the sample goes to the ten largest clones.

Overall study outcomes, separate from this receptor: As age increased, observed TCR beta diversity per million T cells dropped in a roughly linear way, and a significant reduction was already evident by age about 40. Estimates of total diversity from one million sequenced T cells were regarded as lower bounds and underestimates. Donor CMV infection status was unknown, potentially confounding age-related changes in expanded clonotypes. Compared with the aged group, more naive CD4+ T cells, fewer expanded clones and increased TCR diversity were shown by the long-lived group, suggesting age selection. Conclusive comparison of naive and antigen-experienced compartments was prevented by the profiling of bulk unsorted PBMCs. The percentage of naive T cells measured by flow cytometry correlated strongly with observed TCR beta diversity.

The donors were around 39 Caucasian individuals from Russia, aged about 6 to 95 years, who were systemically healthy. Around 9.8 milliliters of peripheral blood were collected from each donor into EDTA-treated Vacutainer tubes. PBMCs were isolated by Ficoll-Paque density-gradient centrifugation, with at least 7 million obtained per sample. Total RNA was extracted from PBMCs with Trizol reagent, with at least 5 micrograms obtained per sample. Naive CD45RAhigh/CD27high T cell percentages were measured by flow cytometry on a PBMC aliquot from every donor. The sequence joins TRBV7-2 to TRBJ1-2; no D gene call is confident. The specimen was blood. This TCR came from a woman between 25 and 40 years old in good health. The CDR3 region: CASSLSRKDYGYTF. The nucleotide sequence reads as follows: TGTGCCAGCAGCTTAAGTCGGAAGGACTATGGCTACACCTTC. With the portions outside the CDR3 filled from the reference TRBV7-2 and TRBJ1-2 genes, the complete variable region becomes GAGVSQSPSNKVTEKGKDVELRCDPISGHTALYWYRQSLGQGLEFLIYFQGNSAPDKSGLPSDRFSAERTGGSVSTLTIQRTQQEDSAVYLCASSLSRKDYGYTFGSGTRLTVV.